These 17 T cell receptor beta chains came from one sample sequenced in a study of T cell repertoires in cytomegalovirus infection. These TCRs' antigens remain unknown. Via MiXCR, TCRdb re-called the reads, giving one row per CDR3 protein. Altogether some 500,000 distinct CDR3 sequences are present, roughly 43% being singletons, with the ten largest covering about 48%. Sequenced here: cultured PBMCs, sampled from culture after CMV antigen stimulation. Every receptor here comes from a human donor in good health (CMV status not recorded). Some clones in this sample may be carry-over from other donors' samples.

The V gene is TRBV28, the J gene TRBJ2-7; D not resolved. From germline, CDR1 is MDHEN and CDR2 SYDVKM. V was trimmed by 6 bases and J by 3 bases, leaving 9 bases between them. The CDR3 spans 12 residues. CDR3 sequence (DNA): TGTGCCAGCAGCCGGAGCCGCTACGAGCAGTACTTC. Translation gives CASSRSRYEQYF. Using reference TRBV28 and TRBJ2-7 for the parts outside the CDR3, the full variable domain is DVKVTQSSRYLVKRTGEKVFLECVQDMDHENMFWYRQDPGLGLRLIYFSYDVKMKEKGDIPEGYSVSREKKERFSLILESASTNQTSMYLCASSRSRYEQYFGPGTRLTVT.

DNA of the CDR3: TGCAGCCCCAAAGGGGAGGGGCTGGCCAAAAACATTCAGTACTTC. It is translated as CSPKGEGLAKNIQYF. The chain has TRBV29-1 and TRBJ2-4, with 7 bases aligning to TRBD2. Germline V gives CDR1 SQVTM, CDR2 ANQGSEA. This CDR3 comprises 15 residues. The V segment lost 8 bases and the J segment 1 base; nucleotides outside the gene matches: 11.

This clonotype was observed a handful of times. The chain couples TRBV12-3 or TRBV12-4 to TRBJ1-1; no firm D call. V lost 3 bases and J 0 bases, leaving 8 bases between the germline ends. The CDR3 totals 14 residues. CDR3 amino acids: CASSFPNLNTEAFF. CDR3 sequence (DNA): TGTGCCAGCAGTTTCCCGAACCTGAACACTGAAGCTTTCTTT.

This clonotype was observed a handful of times. The V gene is TRBV4-3, the J gene TRBJ2-1; 7 positions agree with TRBD2. Germline V lookup: CDR1 LGHNA, CDR2 YSLEER. Germline trimming cut 0 bases from V and 4 bases from J; bases unmatched to any gene: 21. The CDR3 has 21 residues. In DNA, the CDR3 is TGCGCCAGCAGCCAAGATTTGGCGGGAGTTCCTCTACCAGGACCGTACAATGAGCAGTTCTTC. Protein: CASSQDLAGVPLPGPYNEQFF.

This clonotype was recorded a few times. The chain recombines TRBV7-6 with TRBJ2-2; D may be TRBD1 or TRBD2 (5 bases each). CDR1 and CDR2 (germline): SGHVS, FNYEAQ. This CDR3 comprises 15 residues. V lost 4 bases, J lost 2 bases, and 11 bases lay in between. The CDR3 DNA is TGTGCCAGCAGCTCGGGACGAAGAAACACCGGGGAGCTGTTTTTT. It is translated as CASSSGRRNTGELFF.

The chain couples TRBV7-2 to TRBJ2-1; 13 nucleotides line up with TRBD2. V lost 3 bases and J lost 11; bases outside the gene matches: 7. Per germline, CDR1 SGHTA and CDR2 FQGNSA. This CDR3 comprises 15 residues. The chain's CDR3 is CASSFQGLAGEQQFF. In nucleotides, the CDR3 is TGTGCCAGCAGCTTCCAAGGACTAGCGGGAGAACAGCAGTTCTTC.

This chain uses TRBV24-1 with TRBJ2-7; TRBD1 agrees at 7 bases. The germline CDR1 and CDR2 sequences are KGHDR and SFDVKD. V lost 11 bases, J lost 2 bases, and 11 bases stayed unmatched. This CDR3 has 14 amino acids. The CDR3 DNA follows: TGTGCCATCTCACCGCCGGGACAGCCCTACGAGCAGTACTTC. This codes for CAISPPGQPYEQYF.

The V gene is TRBV12-3 or TRBV12-4, the J gene TRBJ2-2, with 11 nucleotides matching TRBD2. The length of the CDR3 is 14 residues. V lost 8 bases and J lost 7; bases outside the gene matches: 6. CDR3 nucleotide sequence: TGTGCCAGCGGACTAGCGGGCGTGGGCGGGGAGCTGTTTTTT. As protein: CASGLAGVGGELFF.

CDR3 loop: CSASGAWHEKLFF. The CDR3 nucleotides are TGCAGTGCTTCGGGGGCTTGGCATGAAAAACTGTTTTTT. The chain links TRBV20-1 to TRBJ1-4, with D possibly TRBD1 on 6 matching bases. From germline, CDR1 is DFQATT and CDR2 SNEGSKA (reference sequence). This CDR3 comprises 13 residues. V was shortened by 5 bases and J by 6 bases, with 13 bases between the two germline ends.

The V and J genes are TRBV23-1 and TRBJ2-3; tentatively, D is TRBD1 (6 bases). TRBV23-1 counts as an open reading frame of uncertain function. V shed 2 bases and J shed 1 base, with 16 bases lying between them. The CDR3 has 17 amino acids. The CDR3 spells CASSQGTRGRGTDTQYF. The CDR3, as DNA: TGCGCCAGCAGTCAAGGAACCAGGGGCAGGGGCACAGATACGCAGTATTTT.

The rearrangement joins TRBV6-5 to TRBJ1-4, with D unresolved. Trimming cost V 0 bases and J 0 bases, with 5 bases left between them. The CDR3 consists of 15 residues. The germline V gene has CDR1 MNHEY and CDR2 SVGAGI. For the CDR3, the DNA is TGTGCCAGCAGTTACTCGTATGCAACTAATGAAAAACTGTTTTTT. Encoded protein: CASSYSYATNEKLFF.

This clonotype was seen only a few times. V gene TRBV6-1 combines with J gene TRBJ2-1; D gene uncertain. Trimming stripped 6 bases from V and 8 bases from J, with 11 bases between. The CDR3 has 12 residues. The V gene's germline CDR1 is MNHNS and CDR2 SASEGT. In nucleotides, the CDR3 is TGTGCCAGCAGGGACCAGAGCGATGAGCAGTTCTTC. It translates to CASRDQSDEQFF.

This clonotype was seen only a few times. The chain links TRBV6-2 or TRBV6-3 to TRBJ1-1; D is unclear. CDR1 and CDR2 (germline): MNHEY, SVGEGT. The CDR3 runs 14 residues. V shed 7 bases and J shed 4 bases, with 16 bases lying between them. CDR3 protein: CASTGESTSTEAFF. The CDR3 bases are TGTGCCAGCACCGGCGAGTCAACTAGCACTGAAGCTTTCTTT.

The CDR3 spells CASSESLDYGYTF. DNA of the CDR3: TGTGCCAGCAGTGAAAGTCTCGACTATGGCTACACCTTC. The V call is TRBV6-1, the J call TRBJ1-2; D gene ambiguous. The CDR3 spans 13 residues. Germline V gene lookup returns CDR1 MNHNS and CDR2 SASEGT. The V gene lost 2 bases and the J gene lost 3 bases, with 7 bases spanning the gap.

This clonotype was detected many times. The CDR3 nucleotides read TGTGCCAGCAGGTTGGACACAGATACGCAGTATTTT. Its protein product is CASRLDTDTQYF. The chain is built from TRBV7-8 and TRBJ2-3; no reliable D call. V shed 6 bases and J shed 2 bases, with 6 bases lying between them. CDR3 length: 12 amino acids. Germline lookup yields CDR1 SGHVS and CDR2 FQNEAQ.

The V and J genes are TRBV5-4 and TRBJ2-1; D is uncertain. V shed 4 bases and J shed 10 bases, with 24 bases lying between them. The CDR3 is 16 amino acids. Germline V gene data show CDR1 as SGHNT and CDR2 as YYREEE (reference sequence). The CDR3 nucleotides read TGTGCCAGCAGCCCACCCTCCCCCCTTTCCTCGGTCGAGCAGTTCTTC. Protein product: CASSPPSPLSSVEQFF.

This clonotype has a handful of counts. This rearrangement joins TRBV7-2 to TRBJ2-7; D is perhaps TRBD2 (5 bases). This CDR3 is built from 15 residues. Deletions cut 3 bases from V and 0 bases from J, with 12 bases between. The V gene's germline CDR1 is SGHTA and CDR2 FQGNSA. The CDR3 bases are TGTGCCAGCAGCTTTTTGGTGGGAGACTCCTACGAGCAGTACTTC. It codes for CASSFLVGDSYEQYF. The full variable domain, with the rest looked up from reference TRBV7-2 and TRBJ2-7, is GAGVSQSPSNKVTEKGKDVELRCDPISGHTALYWYRQSLGQGLEFLIYFQGNSAPDKSGLPSDRFSAERTGGSVSTLTIQRTQQEDSAVYLCASSFLVGDSYEQYFGPGTRLTVT.